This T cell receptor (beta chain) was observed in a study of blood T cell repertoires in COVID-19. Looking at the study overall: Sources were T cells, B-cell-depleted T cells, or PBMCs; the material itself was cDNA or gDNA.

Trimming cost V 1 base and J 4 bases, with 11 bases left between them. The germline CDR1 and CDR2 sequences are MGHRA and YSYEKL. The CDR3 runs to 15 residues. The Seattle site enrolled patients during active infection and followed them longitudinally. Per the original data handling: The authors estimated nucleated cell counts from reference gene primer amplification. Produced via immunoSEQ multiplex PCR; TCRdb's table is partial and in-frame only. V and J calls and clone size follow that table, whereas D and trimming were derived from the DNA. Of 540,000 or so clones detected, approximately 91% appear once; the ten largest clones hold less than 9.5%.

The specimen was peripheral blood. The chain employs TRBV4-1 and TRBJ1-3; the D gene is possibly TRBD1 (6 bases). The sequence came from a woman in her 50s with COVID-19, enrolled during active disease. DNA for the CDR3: TGCGCCAGCAGCCAAGTGGGGGCGGAAGGAAACACCATATATTTT. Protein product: CASSQVGAEGNTIYF.